Detailed here is one T cell receptor (beta chain). Antigen specificity is unknown. These data belong to a study of CD8 T cells in ankylosing spondylitis. Using its own MiXCR run on the 5' RACE reads, TCRdb lists one record per CDR3 protein. Of under 550,000 distinct CDR3 sequences in the sample, approximately 26% are singletons; the top ten hold about 1%. V lost 6 bases and J lost 3, with 18 bases in between. Germline CDR1 reads SNHLY; CDR2 reads FYNNEI. This CDR3 contains 15 residues. Regarding the study as a whole: Disease-linked clones reportedly concentrated significantly in matched ankylosing spondylitis synovial fluid. The study identified a TCR beta motif of under ten highly homologous variants that appeared characteristic of ankylosing spondylitis blood.

This sequence joins TRBV2 and TRBJ2-7; D is uncertain. The sample was blood, either unsorted or a sorted T cell fraction (not recorded which). The TCR sequence derives from a male donor with ankylosing spondylitis. Here the CDR3 reads CASSAFRRKSYEQYF. For the CDR3, the DNA is TGTGCCAGCAGCGCTTTTCGTCGGAAGAGCTACGAGCAGTACTTC. Full variable domain (outside the CDR3, taken from reference TRBV2 and TRBJ2-7): EPEVTQTPSHQVTQMGQEVILRCVPISNHLYFYWYRQILGQKVEFLVSFYNNEISEKSEIFDDQFSVERPDGSNFTLKIRSTKLEDSAMYFCASSAFRRKSYEQYFGPGTRLTVT.